The 23 T cell receptor beta chains in this list originate from one sample, sequenced in a study of blood T cell repertoires in COVID-19. TCRdb's table, derived via immunoSEQ multiplex PCR, lists solely in-frame clones and lacks some. The table has 340,000 or so clones, over 75% seen once. Material: peripheral blood. Source of these receptors: a man aged 50 or older with active or convalescent COVID-19.

The chain combines TRBV10-1 with TRBJ2-2, with 7 bases matching TRBD1. CDR3 length equals 14 residues. Germline CDR1 reads WNHNN; CDR2 reads SYGVQD (reference sequence). The J segment lost 7 bases and the V segment lost 10 bases, leaving 12 bases of the junction unmatched. CDR3 region: CATSKTGWDGELFF. DNA for the CDR3: TGCGCCACTTCAAAGACAGGGTGGGACGGGGAGCTGTTTTTT.

This chain's CDR3 is CASSFGETQYF. CDR3 sequence (DNA): TGTGCCAGCAGCTTTGGCGAGACCCAGTACTTC. The rearrangement links TRBV7-8 to TRBJ2-5; no clear D gene. V was pared by 3 bases and J by 5 bases, with 4 bases between. Per germline, CDR1 SGHVS and CDR2 FQNEAQ. This CDR3 comprises 11 residues.

This clone was detected once. The chain uses TRBV19 and TRBJ1-1; TRBD1 is a possible D gene (5 bases). V gave up 6 bases and J gave up 10 bases, with 12 bases separating them. This CDR3 region has 11 residues. The germline CDR1 and CDR2 sequences are LNHDA and SQIVND (reference sequence). The CDR3 nucleotides are TGTGCCAGTAGAACAGGTTCCGTAGCTTTCTTT. Its protein product is CASRTGSVAFF.

V usage is TRBV11-2 and J usage is TRBJ2-5; 7 nucleotides align to TRBD1. V lost 4 bases, J lost 2 bases, and 7 bases stayed unmatched. The CDR3 sequence is 15 residues long. Germline values: CDR1 SGHAT, CDR2 FQNNGV. The CDR3 loop is CASSYRPDRQETQYF. DNA for the CDR3: TGTGCCAGCAGCTACCGCCCGGACAGGCAAGAGACCCAGTACTTC.

This clone was seen a single time. This chain uses TRBV15 with TRBJ2-3, with 7 bases matching TRBD2. Trimming took 2 bases from V and 2 from J; bases not matched to a gene: 13. The CDR3 extends over 18 amino acids. CDR1 is LNHNV and CDR2 is YYDKDF in the germline V gene (reference sequence). The CDR3 sequence is CATSRPIPSGGYTDTQYF. As DNA, the CDR3 is TGTGCCACCAGCAGACCTATCCCTAGCGGTGGCTACACAGATACGCAGTATTTT.

This clone was seen once. This rearrangement joins TRBV19 to TRBJ2-7; D unresolved. Germline V gene lookup returns CDR1 LNHDA and CDR2 SQIVND (reference sequence). Deletions cut 3 bases from V and 5 bases from J, with 5 bases between. The CDR3 sequence is 11 residues long. This CDR3 is CASSIADEQYF. In DNA, the CDR3 is TGTGCCAGTAGTATCGCGGACGAGCAGTACTTC. The full variable domain, rest sourced from reference TRBV19 and TRBJ2-7, is DGGITQSPKYLFRKEGQNVTLSCEQNLNHDAMYWYRQDPGQGLRLIYYSQIVNDFQKGDIAEGYSVSREKKESFPLTVTSAQKNPTAFYLCASSIADEQYFGPGTRLTVT.

This rearrangement joins TRBV30 to TRBJ2-1, with D possibly being TRBD2 (6 bases). The germline V and J ends were trimmed by 5 bases and 7 bases, with 21 bases remaining between them. Germline V gene sequence: CDR1 GTSNPN, CDR2 SVGIG (reference sequence). This CDR3 region has 15 residues. The chain's CDR3 is CAWEPGVGIGNEQFF. CDR3 DNA sequence: TGTGCCTGGGAGCCGGGGGTGGGGATTGGGAATGAGCAGTTCTTC.

The CDR3 region has the DNA TGTGCCAGCCTCCAGGGTTCGAACACTGAAGCTTTCTTT. Protein sequence: CASLQGSNTEAFF. V and J are TRBV28 and TRBJ1-1; TRBD1 is a possible D gene (5 bases). Germline CDR1 and CDR2: MDHEN and SYDVKM. V was shortened by 8 bases and J by 1 base, with 11 bases between the two germline ends. The CDR3 sequence is 13 residues long.

This chain links TRBV6-5 with TRBJ2-1, with 11 bases aligning to TRBD1. With 6 bases clipped from V and 4 bases from J, the junction kept 5 bases outside the gene matches. The CDR3 has 15 residues. Germline-derived CDR1 and CDR2 are MNHEY and SVGAGI. The CDR3 loop is CASRTGTGGYNEQFF. CDR3 DNA sequence: TGTGCCAGCAGGACCGGGACAGGGGGTTACAATGAGCAGTTCTTC.

This chain joins TRBV19 and TRBJ2-1; TRBD2 matches 7 bases. This CDR3 spans 14 amino acids. V was pared by 3 bases and J by 8 bases, with 7 bases of the junction left unmatched. From germline, CDR1 is LNHDA and CDR2 SQIVND (reference sequence). The CDR3 is CASSMTTSLDEQFF. CDR3 sequence (DNA): TGTGCCAGTAGTATGACGACTAGCTTGGATGAGCAGTTCTTC.

The rearrangement links TRBV19 to TRBJ2-3, with 9 bases lining up with TRBD2. The V gene end was trimmed by 1 base and the J gene end by 1 base; junction bases not matched to a gene: 3. Per the germline V gene, CDR1 is LNHDA and CDR2 is SQIVND (reference sequence). This CDR3 comprises 16 residues. DNA for the CDR3: TGTGCCAGTAGTATAGGGAGCGGGGGGCGCACAGATACGCAGTATTTT. It is translated as CASSIGSGGRTDTQYF.

This chain links TRBV28 with TRBJ2-1; D perhaps matches TRBD2 (5 bases). Germline V gene sequence: CDR1 MDHEN, CDR2 SYDVKM. Deletions cut 3 bases from V and 1 base from J, with 16 bases between. This CDR3 has 17 residues. The DNA of the CDR3 is TGTGCCAGCAGTTTCTGGCGGGTACCCCAATCCTACAATGAGCAGTTCTTC. Translation gives CASSFWRVPQSYNEQFF.

The chain carries TRBV27 and TRBJ1-5; 9 nucleotides align to TRBD1. The CDR3 contains 14 residues. V dropped 2 bases and J dropped 7; count of bases not matched to a gene: 3. The germline V gene encodes CDR1 MNHEY and CDR2 SMNVEV (reference sequence). CDR3 in DNA: TGTGCCAGCAGTTTAACAGGGGGCTGGCAGCCCCAGCATTTT. This translates into CASSLTGGWQPQHF.

V gene TRBV27 combines with J gene TRBJ2-2; D remains unclear. CDR1 is MNHEY and CDR2 is SMNVEV in the germline V gene (reference sequence). This CDR3 is built from 13 residues. V dropped 6 bases and J dropped 5 bases, with 10 bases sitting between them. CDR3 residues: CASSGSGTGELFF. The CDR3 DNA is TGTGCCAGCAGCGGGTCTGGGACCGGGGAGCTGTTTTTT.

The chain joins TRBV27 to TRBJ2-6; 8 bases agree with TRBD1. The trim removed 6 bases at V and 7 bases at J, leaving 8 bases unmatched. The CDR3 consists of 15 residues. Germline V gene data show CDR1 as MNHEY and CDR2 as SMNVEV (reference sequence). CDR3 nucleotide sequence: TGTGCCAGCAGGTTACAGGGGGAATCTGCCAACGTCCTGACTTTC. Translating gives CASRLQGESANVLTF.

J is TRBJ2-2 and V is TRBV5-1; 12 nucleotides line up with TRBD2. The ends lost 5 bases at V and 7 bases at J; junction bases unmatched: 9. This CDR3 comprises 16 residues. Germline values: CDR1 SGHRS, CDR2 YFSETQ. The CDR3 nucleotides read TGCGCCAGCAGTCCCCTAGCGGGGGGGCCTAACGGGGAGCTGTTTTTT. Its translation: CASSPLAGGPNGELFF.

The chain has TRBV28 and TRBJ2-5; perhaps TRBD2 as D (6 bases). V lost 10 bases and J lost 5, with 17 bases in between. Germline loops: CDR1 MDHEN, CDR2 SYDVKM. CDR3 size: 13 residues. Here the CDR3 reads CATEISGGETQYF. CDR3 DNA: TGTGCCACTGAGATTAGCGGCGGGGAGACCCAGTACTTC.

The gene calls are TRBV5-1 and TRBJ1-1; D is perhaps TRBD1 (6 bases). The V gene's germline CDR1 is SGHRS and CDR2 YFSETQ. The CDR3 covers 16 residues. V lost 2 bases and J lost 1, with 15 bases in between. CDR3 nucleotides: TGCGCCAGCAGCTTCACACAGGGTTCGGGGAACACTGAAGCTTTCTTT. Residues: CASSFTQGSGNTEAFF.

The chain uses TRBV14 and TRBJ2-1, with 8 nucleotides matching TRBD2. The V gene's germline CDR1 is SGHDN and CDR2 FVKESK. The CDR3 length is 16 residues. The junction had 5 bases not matched to a gene; V was cut back by 2 bases and J by 2 bases. The CDR3 DNA is TGTGCCAGCAGCCAACATAGCGGGGTAACCTACAATGAGCAGTTCTTC. This translates into CASSQHSGVTYNEQFF.

The genes are TRBV6-2 or TRBV6-3 and TRBJ1-5; D gene unclear. CDR3 size: 16 residues. The germline CDR1 and CDR2 sequences are MNHEY and SVGEGT. V lost 0 bases and J lost 1, with 10 bases in between. The CDR3 spells CASSYSGGSSNQPQHF. CDR3 bases: TGTGCCAGCAGTTACTCGGGCGGGTCCAGCAATCAGCCCCAGCATTTT.

This sequence joins TRBV5-6 and TRBJ2-3; the D gene is possibly TRBD2 (5 bases). Germline CDR1 is SGHDT and CDR2 is YYEEEE. This CDR3 is 18 amino acids long. V lost 0 bases to trimming and J lost 0 bases, with 17 bases between them. Here the CDR3 DNA reads TGTGCCAGCAGCTTGGCTGGTTCCAGCGGCACTAGCACAGATACGCAGTATTTT. It specifies CASSLAGSSGTSTDTQYF.

This chain joins TRBV2 and TRBJ2-7, with 8 bases matching TRBD1. V was pared by 5 bases and J by 0 bases, with 9 bases of the junction left unmatched. This CDR3 contains 16 residues. Germline CDR1 and CDR2: SNHLY and FYNNEI. CDR3 protein: CASSLQGGWVSYEQYF. The CDR3 DNA follows: TGTGCCAGCAGTTTACAGGGGGGATGGGTCTCCTACGAGCAGTACTTC.

The chain joins TRBV7-9 to TRBJ2-1, with 12 bases identical to TRBD2. The CDR3 runs to 16 residues. V shed 0 bases, J shed 5 bases, and the junction held 2 bases outside the gene matches. The germline CDR1 and CDR2 sequences are SEHNR and FQNEAQ (reference sequence). DNA of the CDR3: TGTGCCAGCAGCTTAGCACTAGCGGGAGGAGACAATGAGCAGTTCTTC. Amino acids: CASSLALAGGDNEQFF.